The 25 T cell receptor beta chains below were found in one sample sequenced in a study of T cells in localized non-small cell lung cancer. TCRdb's table, derived via immunoSEQ multiplex PCR, lists solely in-frame clones and lacks some. This repertoire shows approximately 1,600 clones, under 25% found once; its top ten account for approximately 12%. The sample was normal lung tissue next to the tumor, taken before any cancer treatment. These receptors were taken from a woman aged 35-70 years with stage III squamous cell lung carcinoma.

V and J are TRBV28 and TRBJ2-7, with D perhaps TRBD1 or TRBD2 (5 bases each). Trimming cost V 6 bases and J 2 bases, with 11 bases left between them. The CDR3 is 13 amino acids. Germline lookup yields CDR1 MDHEN and CDR2 SYDVKM. The CDR3 coding sequence is TGTGCCAGCAGCTGGGACGGACCCTACGAGCAGTACTTC. It codes for CASSWDGPYEQYF.

This clone was counted a few times. V and J are TRBV6-8 and TRBJ2-2; 9 nucleotides agree with TRBD1. There are 17 residues in the CDR3. Germline lookup yields CDR1 MNHGY and CDR2 SAAAGT. V lost 4 bases and J lost 7; bases outside the gene matches: 13. The CDR3: CASSSLPGQGSGGELFF. In nucleotides, the CDR3 is TGTGCCAGCAGTTCTCTCCCCGGACAGGGGTCAGGCGGGGAGCTGTTTTTT.

This clone was seen a handful of times. The CDR3 reads CASSSAGSGSTDTQYF. In nucleotides, the CDR3 is TGTGCCAGCAGTTCCGCAGGGAGCGGGAGCACAGATACGCAGTATTTT. The rearrangement links TRBV28 to TRBJ2-3; tentative D call: TRBD2 (6 bases). The length of the CDR3 is 16 residues. Germline V lookup: CDR1 MDHEN, CDR2 SYDVKM. V was pared by 4 bases and J by 0 bases, with 14 bases between.

This clone has just one count. The chain carries TRBV28 and TRBJ2-3; TRBD2 aligns across 9 bases. CDR3 length: 15 residues. Germline loops: CDR1 MDHEN, CDR2 SYDVKM. Trimming removed 5 bases from V and 3 bases from J; junction bases left unmatched: 6. The CDR3 loop reads CASSRSTSGTDTQYF. DNA of the CDR3: TGTGCCAGCAGTCGATCGACTAGCGGAACAGATACGCAGTATTTT.

V gene TRBV18 combines with J gene TRBJ1-2; D remains ambiguous. The V end lost 6 bases, the J end lost 2 bases, and 19 bases lay between the germline ends. The CDR3 covers 16 residues. The germline CDR1 and CDR2 sequences are KGHSH and LQKENI. DNA of the CDR3: TGTGCCAGCTCTCCAGGCGCGCCGGTCGCCAACTATGGCTACACCTTC. Translation: CASSPGAPVANYGYTF.

The V gene is TRBV11-3, the J gene TRBJ2-2; the D gene is possibly TRBD1 (6 bases). The V end was cut by 0 bases, the J end by 13 bases, with 27 bases between. This CDR3 comprises 18 residues. Germline V gene lookup returns CDR1 SGHNT and CDR2 YENEEA. The CDR3 is CASSLDTNHRAPSGMLFF. The CDR3 DNA sequence: TGTGCCAGCAGCTTAGATACTAATCACAGGGCTCCATCGGGGATGCTGTTTTTT.

The V call is TRBV11-3, the J call TRBJ1-2; perhaps TRBD1 as D (6 bases). This CDR3 has 14 residues. The germline V gene encodes CDR1 SGHNT and CDR2 YENEEA. V gave up 5 bases and J gave up 8 bases, with 18 bases separating them. CDR3 in amino acids: CASSPRIQGRGYTF. For the CDR3, the DNA is TGTGCCAGCAGCCCGAGAATACAGGGTAGAGGCTACACCTTC.

V is TRBV7-5 and J is TRBJ2-5; TRBD2, the table's D call, lacks a check against the DNA. TRBV7-5 is listed as a pseudogene. CDR3 length equals 14 residues. The CDR3 region is CASSLNAGGETQYF. CDR3 bases: TGTGCCAGCAGCTTAAACGCCGGGGGGGAGACCCAGTACTTC.

This clone was recorded a few times. This rearrangement joins TRBV18 to TRBJ1-1; no definite D call. Trimming left V 3 bases short and J 1 base short, with 9 bases between. The V gene's germline CDR1 is KGHSH and CDR2 LQKENI. The CDR3 totals 14 residues. The CDR3 DNA follows: TGTGCCAGCTCACCCGCACAGCGGAACACTGAAGCTTTCTTT. It encodes CASSPAQRNTEAFF.

This clone is labeled as medium-sized. The genes are TRBV6-8 and TRBJ1-5; no definite D call. Trimming shortened V by 5 bases and J by 3 bases, and 14 bases separated the two germline ends. CDR3 size: 15 residues. Germline V gene lookup returns CDR1 MNHGY and CDR2 SAAAGT. This CDR3 is CASSDQHLSNQPQHF. Here the CDR3 DNA reads TGTGCCAGCAGTGACCAACACCTTTCCAATCAGCCCCAGCATTTT.

V is TRBV28 and J is TRBJ1-1; unclear D gene. V was clipped by 7 bases and J by 0 bases, with 9 bases between them. CDR1 MDHEN and CDR2 SYDVKM come from the germline V gene. This CDR3 has 13 residues. CDR3 DNA sequence: TGTGCCAGCAACTCCCCGATGAACACTGAAGCTTTCTTT. The encoded protein is CASNSPMNTEAFF.

J is TRBJ2-2 and V is TRBV11-3; TRBD1 aligns across 8 bases. This CDR3 is built from 14 residues. J was trimmed by 7 bases and V by 3 bases; bases with no gene match: 4. Per germline, CDR1 SGHNT and CDR2 YENEEA. The CDR3: CASSLDRAVGELFF. The CDR3 region has the DNA TGTGCCAGCAGCTTGGACAGGGCCGTCGGGGAGCTGTTTTTT. Full variable domain (missing parts from reference TRBV11-3 and TRBJ2-2): EAGVVQSPRYKIIEKKQPVAFWCNPISGHNTLYWYLQNLGQGPELLIRYENEEAVDDSQLPKDRFSAERLKGVDSTLKIQPAELGDSAVYLCASSLDRAVGELFFGEGSRLTVL.

CDR3 residues: CASSSGTAAYEQYF. DNA of the CDR3: TGCGCCAGCAGCTCTGGGACAGCAGCCTACGAGCAGTACTTC. The rearrangement joins TRBV4-1 to TRBJ2-7; 7 positions match TRBD1. V was clipped by 5 bases and J by 2 bases; unmatched bases: 6. The CDR3 has 14 residues. Germline CDR1 reads MGHRA; CDR2 reads YSYEKL.

By frequency in the sample, this clone is large. This rearrangement joins TRBV6-7 to TRBJ1-1; no definite D call. TRBV6-7 is filed as an ORF, its function uncertain. Trimming took 3 bases from V and 8 from J, leaving 7 bases between them. CDR3 length: 11 amino acids. The CDR3 loop reads CASSYSGEAFF. As DNA, the CDR3 is TGTGCCAGCAGTTATAGTGGGGAAGCTTTCTTT.

V usage is TRBV11-3 and J usage is TRBJ1-2; D gene uncertain. Germline V gene lookup returns CDR1 SGHNT and CDR2 YENEEA. The CDR3 runs to 16 residues. V lost 3 bases and J 1 base, leaving 15 bases between the germline ends. The CDR3 loop is CASSLARSDFNYGYTF. The CDR3 bases are TGTGCCAGCAGCTTGGCCAGGTCGGATTTTAACTATGGCTACACCTTC.

This clone was detected a few times. The CDR3: CASSPSGTGLNTEAFF. In DNA, the CDR3 is TGTGCCAGCAGCCCATCCGGGACAGGGTTGAACACTGAAGCTTTCTTT. V and J are TRBV11-3 and TRBJ1-1, with 9 bases that match TRBD1. V shed 5 bases, J shed 0 bases, and the junction held 7 bases outside the gene matches. Germline CDR1 reads SGHNT; CDR2 reads YENEEA. The CDR3 contains 16 residues.

The chain carries TRBV18 and TRBJ1-2, with 12 bases matching TRBD1. The germline gives CDR1 KGHSH, CDR2 LQKENI. The CDR3 runs 16 residues. The V and J ends lost 3 bases and 8 bases, in that order; junction bases with no gene match: 10. CDR3 nucleotides: TGTGCCAGCTCACCGCTCGTGGGACAGGGGGCAGTAGGCTACACCTTC. Protein sequence: CASSPLVGQGAVGYTF.

V is TRBV28 and J is TRBJ2-7; the match to TRBD1 covers 8 bases. The junction had 18 bases not matched to a gene; V was cut back by 6 bases and J by 2 bases. CDR1 MDHEN and CDR2 SYDVKM come from the germline V gene. This CDR3 is 18 amino acids long. CDR3 bases: TGTGCCAGCAGGTCTTCCCTGGACAGGGCCGAGGGGGCCTACGAGCAGTACTTC. Its protein product is CASRSSLDRAEGAYEQYF. Variable domain in full (rest from reference TRBV28 and TRBJ2-7): DVKVTQSSRYLVKRTGEKVFLECVQDMDHENMFWYRQDPGLGLRLIYFSYDVKMKEKGDIPEGYSVSREKKERFSLILESASTNQTSMYLCASRSSLDRAEGAYEQYFGPGTRLTVT.

This clone was observed a few times. The V gene is TRBV11-3, the J gene TRBJ2-3; D might be TRBD2 (6 bases). This CDR3 is 14 amino acids long. V was clipped by 5 bases and J by 3 bases, with 12 bases between them. Germline assignment: CDR1 SGHNT and CDR2 YENEEA. The CDR3 DNA reads as TGTGCCAGCAGCAGCGGAGGGTCGACAGATACGCAGTATTTT. Protein: CASSSGGSTDTQYF.

In the case of this clone: An end of the junction differs from the germline gene, which may be a read error. The V gene is TRBV6-8, the J gene TRBJ2-1; no definite D call. Germline CDR1 reads MNHGY; CDR2 reads SAAAGT. The CDR3 loop spans 14 amino acids. CDR3 sequence: CASSDSTAHNEQFF. The CDR3 DNA reads as TGTGCCAGCAGTGACTCGACCGCGCACAATGAGCAGTTCTTC.

By share, this clone counts as medium-sized (0.01 to 0.1%). This chain joins TRBV6-8 and TRBJ1-3, with D tentatively TRBD1 (5 bases). Trimming pared 10 bases from V and 2 bases from J, leaving 15 bases between. CDR3 length: 14 residues. Germline CDR1 MNHGY, CDR2 SAAAGT. CDR3: CATYPGMAGNTIYF. The CDR3 nucleotides are TGTGCCACCTACCCAGGGATGGCTGGAAACACCATATATTTT.

This clone qualifies as medium-sized. The V and J genes are TRBV9 and TRBJ2-5; D may be TRBD1 or TRBD2 (6 bases each). Trimming took off 5 bases at V and 5 bases at J, with 22 bases between the two ends. The CDR3 contains 16 residues. Germline V gives CDR1 SGDLS, CDR2 YYNGEE. This CDR3 reads CASSGDGGAGVETQYF. The CDR3 DNA reads TGTGCCAGCAGTGGGGACGGGGGCGCAGGAGTTGAGACCCAGTACTTC.

This clone was detected once. The chain uses TRBV15 and TRBJ1-2; D not resolved. Germline values: CDR1 LNHNV, CDR2 YYDKDF (reference sequence). Between the trimmed V and J ends, which lost 0 bases and 4 bases, there was a span of 24 bases. The CDR3 is 19 residues long. The CDR3 loop reads CATSRDNPGREPLIYGYTF. Here the CDR3 DNA reads TGTGCCACCAGCAGAGATAACCCCGGCCGGGAGCCGTTAATCTATGGCTACACCTTC.

This chain joins TRBV5-1 and TRBJ1-2; TRBD1 matches 8 bases. Germline V gene data show CDR1 as SGHRS and CDR2 as YFSETQ. The CDR3 is 14 residues long. V was clipped by 4 bases and J by 4 bases; unmatched bases: 6. This chain's CDR3 is CASSVTGDVYGYTF. The DNA for the CDR3 is TGCGCCAGCAGCGTGACAGGGGATGTCTATGGCTACACCTTC. The complete variable domain, with remaining parts taken from reference TRBV5-1 and TRBJ1-2, reads KAGVTQTPRYLIKTRGQQVTLSCSPISGHRSVSWYQQTPGQGLQFLFEYFSETQRNKGNFPGRFSGRQFSNSRSEMNVSTLELGDSALYLCASSVTGDVYGYTFGSGTRLTVV.

The chain joins TRBV19 to TRBJ1-5; unclear D gene. Germline loops: CDR1 LNHDA, CDR2 SQIVND (reference sequence). V was cut by 4 bases and J by 0 bases, with 10 bases left in between. There are 15 residues in the CDR3. CDR3 loop: CASSNDGYSNQPQHF. Here the CDR3 DNA reads TGTGCCAGTAGTAACGACGGCTATAGCAATCAGCCCCAGCATTTT. Based on the CDR3 plus reference TRBV19 and TRBJ1-5, the full variable domain is DGGITQSPKYLFRKEGQNVTLSCEQNLNHDAMYWYRQDPGQGLRLIYYSQIVNDFQKGDIAEGYSVSREKKESFPLTVTSAQKNPTAFYLCASSNDGYSNQPQHFGDGTRLSIL.